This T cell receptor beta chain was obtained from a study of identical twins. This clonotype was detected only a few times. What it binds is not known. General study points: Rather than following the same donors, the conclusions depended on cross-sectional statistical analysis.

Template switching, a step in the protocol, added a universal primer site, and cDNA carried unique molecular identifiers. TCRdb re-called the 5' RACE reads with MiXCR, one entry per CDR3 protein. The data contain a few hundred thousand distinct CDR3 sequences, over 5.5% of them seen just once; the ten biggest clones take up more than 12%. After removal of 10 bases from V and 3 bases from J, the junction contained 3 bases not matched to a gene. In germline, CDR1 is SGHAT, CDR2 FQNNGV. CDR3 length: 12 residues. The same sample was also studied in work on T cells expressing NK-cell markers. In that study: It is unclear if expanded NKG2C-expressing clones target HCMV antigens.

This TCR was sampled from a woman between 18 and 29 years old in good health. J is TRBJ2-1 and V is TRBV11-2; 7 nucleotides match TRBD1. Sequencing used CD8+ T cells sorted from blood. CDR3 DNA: TGTGCCACCAGGACAGGCTACAATGAGCAGTTCTTC. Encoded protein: CATRTGYNEQFF.